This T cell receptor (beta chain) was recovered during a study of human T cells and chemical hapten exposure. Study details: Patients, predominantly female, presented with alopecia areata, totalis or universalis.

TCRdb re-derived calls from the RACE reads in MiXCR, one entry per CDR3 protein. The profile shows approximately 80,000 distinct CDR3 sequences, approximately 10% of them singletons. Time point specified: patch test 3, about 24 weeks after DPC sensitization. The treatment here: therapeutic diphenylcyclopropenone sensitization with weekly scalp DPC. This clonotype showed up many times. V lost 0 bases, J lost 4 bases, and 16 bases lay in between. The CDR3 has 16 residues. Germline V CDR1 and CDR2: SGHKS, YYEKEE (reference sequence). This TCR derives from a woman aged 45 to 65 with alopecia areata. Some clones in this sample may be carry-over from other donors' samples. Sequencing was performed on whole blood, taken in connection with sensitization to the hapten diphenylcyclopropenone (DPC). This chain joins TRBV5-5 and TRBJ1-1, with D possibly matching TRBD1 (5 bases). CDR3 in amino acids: CASSLGDSRGRTEAFF. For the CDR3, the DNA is TGTGCCAGCAGCTTGGGTGACAGTCGTGGGCGCACTGAAGCTTTCTTT.